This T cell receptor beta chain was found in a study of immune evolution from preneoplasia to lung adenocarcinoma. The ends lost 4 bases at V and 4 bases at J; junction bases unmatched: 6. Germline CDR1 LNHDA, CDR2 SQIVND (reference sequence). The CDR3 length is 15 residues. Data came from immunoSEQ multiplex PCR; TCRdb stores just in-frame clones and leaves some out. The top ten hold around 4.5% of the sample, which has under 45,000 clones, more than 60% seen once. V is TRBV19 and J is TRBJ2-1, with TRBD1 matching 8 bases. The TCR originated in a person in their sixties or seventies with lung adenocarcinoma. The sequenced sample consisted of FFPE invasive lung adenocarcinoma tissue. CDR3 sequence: CASSTQGARYNEQFF. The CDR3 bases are TGTGCCAGTAGTACGCAGGGGGCTAGGTACAATGAGCAGTTCTTC.